This TCR beta chain was identified in a study of pediatric ulcerative colitis. Overall study: Six to eight patients showed pancolitis and two showed left-sided colitis. The study, taken as a whole, reports: Repertoires came from total lymphocyte DNA, not specific subsets.

During colonoscopy, one to two rectal pinch biopsies were collected. Repertoires were generated with immunoSEQ multiplex PCR, while TCRdb's copy carries only in-frame clones and drops some. The table records 20,000 to 25,000 clones, 65% to 80% of them present only once. This clone was seen a single time. The antigen remains unidentified. Sequenced sample: gut tissue. The clonotype was recovered from a boy aged 10-17 years with severe ulcerative colitis.

DNA for the CDR3: TGTGCCAGTAGGGATGCAGGGGTTGGCACCGGGGAGCTGTTTTTT. Its protein is CASRDAGVGTGELFF. The rearrangement uses TRBV19 and TRBJ2-2; D is possibly TRBD1 (6 bases). The CDR3 totals 15 residues. V was clipped by 6 bases and J by 4 bases, with 15 bases between them. CDR1 is LNHDA and CDR2 is SQIVND in the germline V gene (reference sequence).